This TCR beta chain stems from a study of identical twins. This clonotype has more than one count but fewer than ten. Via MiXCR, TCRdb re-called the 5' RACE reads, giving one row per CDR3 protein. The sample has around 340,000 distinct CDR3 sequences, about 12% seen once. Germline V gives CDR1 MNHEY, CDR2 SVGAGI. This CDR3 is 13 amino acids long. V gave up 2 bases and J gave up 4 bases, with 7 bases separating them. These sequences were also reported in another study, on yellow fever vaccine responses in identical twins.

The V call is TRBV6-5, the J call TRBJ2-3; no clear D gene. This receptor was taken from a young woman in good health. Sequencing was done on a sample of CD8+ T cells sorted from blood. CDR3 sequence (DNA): TGTGCCAGCAGTTACGGCAGAGCAGATACGCAGTATTTT. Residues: CASSYGRADTQYF.